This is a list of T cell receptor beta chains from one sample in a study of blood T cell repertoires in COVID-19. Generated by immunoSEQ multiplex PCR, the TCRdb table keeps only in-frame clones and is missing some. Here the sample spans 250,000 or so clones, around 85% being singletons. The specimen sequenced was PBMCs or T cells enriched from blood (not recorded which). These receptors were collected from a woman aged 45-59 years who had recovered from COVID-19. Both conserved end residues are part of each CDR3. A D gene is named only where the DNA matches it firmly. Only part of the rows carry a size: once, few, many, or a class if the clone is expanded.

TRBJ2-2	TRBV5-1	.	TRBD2	CASSLTSGSTGELFF	TGCGCCAGCAGCTTGACTAGCGGGAGCACCGGGGAGCTGTTTTTT
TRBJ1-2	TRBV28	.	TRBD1	CASTLPGQGYGYTF	TGTGCCAGCACCCTCCCGGGACAGGGGTATGGCTACACCTTC
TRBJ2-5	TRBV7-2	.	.	CASSLRAGSETQYF	TGTGCCAGCAGCTTAAGAGCAGGGTCCGAGACCCAGTACTTC
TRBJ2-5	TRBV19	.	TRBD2	CASHRTSGRQQETQYF	TGTGCCAGCCACCGGACTAGCGGGAGGCAACAAGAGACCCAGTACTTC
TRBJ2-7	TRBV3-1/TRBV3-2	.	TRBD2	CASSLISGRTHEQYF	TGTGCCAGCAGCCTAATTAGCGGGAGGACCCACGAGCAGTACTTC
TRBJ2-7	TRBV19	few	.	CASSTPDRPPYEQYF	TGTGCCAGTAGTACCCCCGACAGACCTCCCTACGAGCAGTACTTC
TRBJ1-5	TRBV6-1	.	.	CASSAPAGASNQPQHF	TGTGCCAGCAGTGCCCCGGCGGGCGCGAGCAATCAGCCCCAGCATTTT
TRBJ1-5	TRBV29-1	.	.	CSVGDSRNQPQHF	TGCAGCGTCGGTGACAGCCGCAATCAGCCCCAGCATTTT
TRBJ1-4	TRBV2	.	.	CASKVGGGLFF	TGTGCCAGCAAAGTAGGGGGGGGACTGTTTTTT
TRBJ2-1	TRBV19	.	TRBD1	CASSFKASGTGPSSYNEQFF	TGTGCCAGTAGCTTTAAAGCCTCCGGGACAGGGCCGAGCTCCTACAATGAGCAGTTCTTC
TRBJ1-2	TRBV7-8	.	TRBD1	CASSRVGTGNYGYTF	TGTGCCAGCAGCCGAGTGGGGACAGGGAACTATGGCTACACCTTC
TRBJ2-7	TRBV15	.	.	CATSLGSNYEQYF	TGTGCCACCAGCTTGGGCTCTAACTACGAGCAGTACTTC
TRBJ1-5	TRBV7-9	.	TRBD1	CASSSGQGSNQPQHF	TGTGCCAGCAGCTCCGGACAGGGAAGCAATCAGCCCCAGCATTTT
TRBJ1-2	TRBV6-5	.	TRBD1	CASSYHGQGVMSSYTF	TGTGCCAGCAGTTACCATGGACAGGGGGTGATGAGTAGCTACACCTTC
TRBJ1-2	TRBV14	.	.	CASSQTPGVAYGYTF	TGTGCCAGCAGCCAAACGCCGGGGGTGGCCTATGGCTACACCTTC
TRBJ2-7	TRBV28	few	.	CASSFNSEGQYF	TGTGCCAGCAGTTTTAACAGTGAGGGGCAGTACTTC
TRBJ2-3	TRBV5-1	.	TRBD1	CASSLGQGHTDTQYF	TGCGCCAGCAGCCTAGGACAGGGCCACACAGATACGCAGTATTTT
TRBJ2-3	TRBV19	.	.	CASAPFGGTDTQYF	TGTGCCAGTGCCCCCTTTGGGGGGACAGATACGCAGTATTTT
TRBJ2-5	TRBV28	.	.	CASSLLEKETQYF	TGTGCCAGCAGTTTATTAGAGAAAGAGACCCAGTACTTC
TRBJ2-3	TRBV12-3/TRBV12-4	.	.	CASSRLGDTQYF	TGTGCCAGCAGTCGACTAGGAGATACGCAGTATTTT
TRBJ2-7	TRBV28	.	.	CASTLGTTYEQYF	TGTGCCAGCACTCTAGGGACAACCTACGAGCAGTACTTC
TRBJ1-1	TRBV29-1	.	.	CSVEGLANTEAFF	TGCAGCGTGGAGGGCCTGGCGAACACTGAAGCTTTCTTT
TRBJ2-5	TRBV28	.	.	CASSLPGLETQYF	TGTGCCAGCAGCTTGCCAGGGTTGGAGACCCAGTACTTC
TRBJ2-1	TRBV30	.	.	CAWSERGNEQFF	TGTGCCTGGAGTGAACGGGGCAATGAGCAGTTCTTC
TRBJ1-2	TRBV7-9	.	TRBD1	CASSSPWTGGQVNYGYTF	TGTGCCAGCAGCTCACCTTGGACAGGGGGCCAGGTTAACTATGGCTACACCTTC
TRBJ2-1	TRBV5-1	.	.	CASSLPGTPEQFF	TGCGCCAGCAGCTTGCCCGGGACTCCTGAGCAGTTCTTC
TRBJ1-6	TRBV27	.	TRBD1	CASTRDRVAYNSPLHF	TGTGCCAGCACCCGGGACAGGGTGGCCTATAATTCACCCCTCCACTTT
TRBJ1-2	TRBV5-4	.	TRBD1	CASSLPLGQGASINGGYTF	TGTGCCAGCAGCCTACCACTTGGACAGGGGGCATCCATCAATGGAGGCTACACCTTC
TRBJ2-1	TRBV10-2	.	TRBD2	CASSLAGETYNEQFF	TGCGCCAGCAGTCTAGCGGGAGAAACCTACAATGAGCAGTTCTTC
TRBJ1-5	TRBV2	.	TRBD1	CASSQGARSNQPQHF	TGTGCCAGCAGTCAGGGGGCTCGTAGCAATCAGCCCCAGCATTTT
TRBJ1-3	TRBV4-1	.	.	CASSQEDTTGPFSGNTIYF	TGCGCCAGCAGCCAAGAAGATACCACAGGGCCTTTCTCTGGAAACACCATATATTTT
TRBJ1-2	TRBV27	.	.	CASYSLANYGYTF	TGTGCCAGCTACAGCTTAGCTAACTATGGCTACACCTTC
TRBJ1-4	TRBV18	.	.	CASSPKPYTATNEKLFF	TGTGCCAGCTCACCAAAGCCGTATACCGCAACTAATGAAAAACTGTTTTTT